This T cell receptor (beta chain) appears in the sequencing data of a study of blood T cell repertoires in COVID-19. Study-level information: PBMCs, B-cell-depleted T cells, or T cells provided the cDNA or gDNA that made up the material.

Grouping used clinical history reported by participants in a survey and questionnaire. Germline assignment: CDR1 SGHRS and CDR2 YFSETQ. The CDR3 extends over 16 amino acids. Trimming at V came to 3 bases and at J to 0 bases, leaving 6 bases not matched to a gene. This table comes from immunoSEQ multiplex PCR, and its TCRdb copy is limited to in-frame clones, with some not included. This sample has hundreds of thousands of clones, with 83% found just once. The rearrangement uses TRBV5-1 and TRBJ2-7; 10 bases fit TRBD2. The material sequenced was PBMCs or T cells enriched from blood (not recorded which). The TCR originated in a woman in her forties or fifties who had been exposed to COVID-19. The DNA of the CDR3 is TGCGCCAGCAGCTCCGCAGCGGGGGGGAGCTCCTACGAGCAGTACTTC. Protein sequence: CASSSAAGGSSYEQYF.